The 20 T cell receptor beta chains below were found in one sample sequenced in a study of CD8 T cells in ankylosing spondylitis. TCRdb reprocessed the 5' RACE reads with MiXCR, giving one entry per CDR3 protein. The table shows around 130,000 distinct CDR3 sequences, with about 7% occurring only once. Sequencing input: blood, either unsorted or a sorted T cell fraction (not recorded which). The receptors come from a male donor with ankylosing spondylitis or in good health (not recorded which).

The chain employs TRBV5-1 and TRBJ1-4; D remains ambiguous. CDR3 length: 14 residues. V was pared by 2 bases and J by 5 bases, with 10 bases between. Germline V gene sequence: CDR1 SGHRS, CDR2 YFSETQ. The CDR3 bases are TGCGCCAGCAGCTTAAATGTCCCGAATGAAAAACTGTTTTTT. Translating it yields CASSLNVPNEKLFF. Drawing the rest from reference TRBV5-1 and TRBJ1-4, the complete variable domain is KAGVTQTPRYLIKTRGQQVTLSCSPISGHRSVSWYQQTPGQGLQFLFEYFSETQRNKGNFPGRFSGRQFSNSRSEMNVSTLELGDSALYLCASSLNVPNEKLFFGSGTQLSVL.

This clonotype has ten or more counts. The V gene is TRBV6-2 or TRBV6-3, the J gene TRBJ2-5; a weak D match, TRBD2 (6 bases). Looked up from germline, CDR1 is MNHEY and CDR2 is SVGEGT. The CDR3 covers 14 residues. V was cut by 5 bases and J by 1 base, with 11 bases left in between. The CDR3 DNA reads as TGTGCCAGCAGTCCCAAGACTAGCCAAGAGACCCAGTACTTC. It specifies CASSPKTSQETQYF.

This clonotype was counted at least ten times. This rearrangement joins TRBV20-1 to TRBJ2-1; 7 bases agree with TRBD2. The germline V gene encodes CDR1 DFQATT and CDR2 SNEGSKA (reference sequence). The CDR3 sequence is 16 residues long. The junction had 11 bases not matched to a gene; V was cut back by 6 bases and J by 0 bases. Here the CDR3 DNA reads TGCAGTGCCACATTAGCGGGCGCGAGCTCCTACAATGAGCAGTTCTTC. Translating gives CSATLAGASSYNEQFF.

This clonotype appeared many times. The gene calls are TRBV12-3 or TRBV12-4 and TRBJ1-5; D gene unclear. The V end lost 4 bases, the J end lost 7 bases, and 14 bases lay between the germline ends. This CDR3 comprises 14 residues. CDR3 nucleotides: TGTGCCAGCAGTTGGAAATCGGAGAGGCAGCCCCAGCATTTT. This gives the protein CASSWKSERQPQHF.

This clonotype came up many times. The V gene is TRBV10-2, the J gene TRBJ2-7; 7 bases match TRBD1. The trim removed 6 bases at V and 2 bases at J, leaving 4 bases unmatched. The germline V gene has CDR1 WSHSY and CDR2 SAAADI. The CDR3 runs to 13 residues. In DNA, the CDR3 is TGCGCCAGCAGGGGGGACAGAGCCTACGAGCAGTACTTC. Encoded protein: CASRGDRAYEQYF.

This clonotype was seen repeatedly, ten times or more. The V call is TRBV5-5, the J call TRBJ2-4; 10 bases are a match to TRBD1. Per germline, CDR1 SGHKS and CDR2 YYEKEE (reference sequence). This CDR3 contains 18 residues. V lost 6 bases to trimming and J lost 2 bases; unmatched junction nucleotides: 14. The CDR3 reads CASTYSLPGQGSKNIQYF. The CDR3 nucleotides read TGTGCCAGCACCTACTCTTTACCGGGACAGGGGTCCAAAAACATTCAGTACTTC.

There are many counts of this clonotype. The chain combines TRBV7-7 with TRBJ2-5; D might be TRBD1 or TRBD2, each matching 5 bases. Trimming stripped 6 bases from V and 1 base from J, with 9 bases between. This CDR3 is 13 amino acids long. Germline CDR1 reads SSHAT; CDR2 reads FNYEAQ (reference sequence). CDR3 in DNA: TGTGCCAGCAGTCCCGGGACCCAAGAGACCCAGTACTTC. As protein: CASSPGTQETQYF.

This clonotype was observed many times. V is TRBV3-1 and J is TRBJ2-4, with 7 bases fitting TRBD2. J gave up 0 bases and V 1 base, and 3 bases lay outside the gene matches. Germline V gives CDR1 LGHDT, CDR2 YNNKEL (reference sequence). The CDR3 length is 16 residues. The CDR3 DNA follows: TGTGCCAGCAGCCAAGGGACTAGGCTAGCCAAAAACATTCAGTACTTC. The encoded protein is CASSQGTRLAKNIQYF.

At least ten counts were recorded for this clonotype. The J gene is TRBJ2-2, the V gene TRBV20-1, with a possible D match to TRBD2 (7 bases). This CDR3 contains 14 residues. V shed 3 bases and J shed 4 bases, with 12 bases lying between them. Germline loops: CDR1 DFQATT, CDR2 SNEGSKA (reference sequence). In DNA form, the CDR3 reads TGCAGTGCTAGTTTCGGGGGGCCCACCGGGGAGCTGTTTTTT. Its translation is CSASFGGPTGELFF.

V usage is TRBV5-5 and J usage is TRBJ2-2; possibly TRBD2 for D (6 bases). The V gene's germline CDR1 is SGHKS and CDR2 YYEKEE (reference sequence). The CDR3 has 16 residues. Trimming cost V 0 bases and J 0 bases, with 9 bases left between them. CDR3 protein: CASSLGIAANTGELFF. The CDR3, as DNA: TGTGCCAGCAGCTTGGGGATAGCGGCGAACACCGGGGAGCTGTTTTTT.

This clonotype was detected many times. The CDR3 sequence is CASSPTLVGTGELFF. The DNA for the CDR3 is TGTGCCAGCAGCCCGACGTTAGTGGGCACCGGGGAGCTGTTTTTT. The chain carries TRBV5-5 and TRBJ2-2; D gene unclear. The CDR3 covers 15 residues. V lost 4 bases, J lost 4 bases, and 14 bases lay in between. CDR1 is SGHKS, CDR2 YYEKEE, per germline (reference sequence).

Ten or more counts support this clonotype. The CDR3 DNA follows: TGTGCCAGCAGCTTAGCGGGCAGGCGAAGCTACAATGAGCAGTTCTTC. Translating gives CASSLAGRRSYNEQFF. The rearrangement uses TRBV7-9 and TRBJ2-1; no clear D. The CDR3 has 16 amino acids. The V gene's germline CDR1 is SEHNR and CDR2 FQNEAQ (reference sequence). V lost 0 bases and J lost 3, with 12 bases in between.

This clonotype has at least ten counts. This chain links TRBV24-1 with TRBJ1-2; TRBD1 is a possible D gene (6 bases). CDR3 length: 13 amino acids. Germline loops: CDR1 KGHDR, CDR2 SFDVKD. V was shortened by 7 bases and J by 8 bases, with 16 bases between the two germline ends. The CDR3 here is CATRGGGAGGYTF. In nucleotides, the CDR3 is TGTGCCACCAGAGGTGGGGGCGCGGGCGGCTACACCTTC.

This clonotype has at least ten counts. This chain links TRBV2 with TRBJ2-1; 12 bases match TRBD2. Trimming cost V 3 bases and J 7 bases; bases outside gene matches: 4. The CDR3 covers 15 residues. The germline V gene has CDR1 SNHLY and CDR2 FYNNEI. CDR3 protein: CASSDALAGGNEQFF. The CDR3 coding sequence is TGTGCCAGCAGTGACGCGCTAGCGGGGGGGAATGAGCAGTTCTTC.

In its sample, this clonotype was seen a few times. The CDR3 here is CASSLSLAGVLGELFF. The CDR3 bases are TGTGCCAGCAGCTTGAGCCTAGCGGGGGTTCTCGGGGAGCTGTTTTTT. The chain couples TRBV5-4 to TRBJ2-2, with 10 positions matching TRBD2. The CDR3 is 16 amino acids. Trimming cost V 1 base and J 7 bases; bases outside gene matches: 7. CDR1 and CDR2 (germline): SGHNT, YYREEE (reference sequence).

The chain joins TRBV7-3 to TRBJ2-5, with TRBD1 matching over 10 bases. The CDR3 spans 16 residues. Germline V gives CDR1 SGHTA, CDR2 FQGTGA. V shed 0 bases and J 3 bases; nucleotides not matched to a gene: 4. CDR3 protein: CASSLTAGTGEETQYF. In DNA form, the CDR3 reads TGTGCCAGCAGCTTAACTGCCGGGACAGGGGAAGAGACCCAGTACTTC.

This clonotype occurred many times. This sequence joins TRBV20-1 and TRBJ1-5; tentatively, D is TRBD1 (6 bases). Germline assignment: CDR1 DFQATT and CDR2 SNEGSKA (reference sequence). Trimming left V 3 bases short and J 9 bases short, with 18 bases between. This CDR3 is built from 14 residues. The CDR3 region has the DNA TGCAGTGCTAGCATAGACCCTTCACAGGGGCCCCAGCATTTT. This encodes CSASIDPSQGPQHF.

There are many counts of this clonotype. The V and J genes are TRBV20-1 and TRBJ1-4; 8 bases align to TRBD1. Trimming at V came to 6 bases and at J to 3 bases, leaving 6 bases not matched to a gene. The CDR3 is made up of 14 amino acids. The germline CDR1 and CDR2 sequences are DFQATT and SNEGSKA (reference sequence). CDR3 residues: CSALDRGANEKLFF. CDR3 nucleotide sequence: TGCAGTGCCCTCGACAGGGGTGCTAATGAAAAACTGTTTTTT.

J is TRBJ2-7 and V is TRBV30; TRBD1 matches 7 bases. The CDR3 spans 13 residues. The trim removed 5 bases at V and 5 bases at J, leaving 9 bases unmatched. Germline V gives CDR1 GTSNPN, CDR2 SVGIG (reference sequence). In DNA, the CDR3 is TGTGCCTGGCAGGGGGAGTGGGTACACGAGCAGTACTTC. It is translated as CAWQGEWVHEQYF.

The sample holds many counts of this clonotype. The chain couples TRBV20-1 to TRBJ2-7; D is unresolved. The CDR3 runs 13 residues. Germline V gene data show CDR1 as DFQATT and CDR2 as SNEGSKA (reference sequence). V was cut by 5 bases and J by 3 bases, with 14 bases left in between. The CDR3 protein is CSALGNRVYEQYF. The DNA for the CDR3 is TGCAGTGCTCTGGGGAATCGGGTCTACGAGCAGTACTTC.